This T cell receptor beta chain was sequenced during a study of blood T cell repertoires in COVID-19. Whole-study context: The United States, Italy and Spain supplied acute and convalescent COVID-19 samples. T cells, B-cell-depleted T cells, or PBMCs provided the cDNA or gDNA that served as material.

A Seattle source enrolled patients during active infection and followed them longitudinally. As handled by the study authors: Estimates of nucleated cell counts were drawn from the amplification of reference gene primers. This table comes from immunoSEQ multiplex PCR, and its TCRdb copy is limited to in-frame clones, with some not included. The V and J calls and the clone size are those of that table, but D and trimming were determined from the DNA. Among under 200,000 clones listed, roughly 78% were seen once. The CDR3 has 15 residues. CDR1 and CDR2 (germline): SNHLY, FYNNEI. With 3 bases clipped from V and 1 base from J, the junction kept 2 bases outside the gene matches.

The sample taken for sequencing was peripheral blood. This rearrangement joins TRBV2 to TRBJ2-2, with 7 bases fitting TRBD2. This TCR derives from a woman aged 60-70 years with COVID-19, enrolled during active disease. The CDR3 is CASSERGKNTGELFF. The CDR3 bases are TGTGCCAGCAGTGAGCGGGGGAAGAACACCGGGGAGCTGTTTTTT.